Reported below is one T cell receptor (beta chain). What it binds is unknown. The sample holds sorted live naive CD8+ CD45RA+CCR7+ T cells. The protocol was immunoSEQ multiplex PCR, while the TCRdb copy is restricted to in-frame clones and leaves out a portion. The sample records some 7,000 clones, 95% to 98% being singletons. The sample belongs to a study of naive CD8 T cells in extremely preterm neonates. General study points: Term neonates more than 0.3%, young children roughly 0.027%, adults about 0.01%; preterm neonates shared approximately 2.5%. Limitations included small sample size and variable preterm productive templates. Preterm neonates had significantly lower iChao1 richness than other age groups.

The sequence came from a human donor in good health. The specimen was naive CD8+ T cells from blood.

The CDR3 region is CASSLSGPGTSTENTQYF. CDR3 sequence (DNA): TGTGCCAGCAGCTTAAGTGGCCCGGGGACTAGCACGGAGAATACGCAGTATTTT. V usage is TRBV7-2 and J usage is TRBJ2-3; 9 nucleotides line up with TRBD2. V lost 2 bases to trimming and J lost 7 bases; unmatched junction nucleotides: 16. From germline, CDR1 is SGHTA and CDR2 FQGNSA. The CDR3 is 18 amino acids.